These 30 T cell receptor beta chains were sequenced from one sample in a study of cytomegalovirus exposure and HLA in healthy donors. Primers for the PCR totalled 60 Vbeta and 13 Jbeta. Measured with immunoSEQ multiplex PCR; TCRdb has only the in-frame clones, and not every one. This table holds some 190,000 clones, roughly 10% found once. The sequencing sample was made of PBMCs. All receptors derive from a woman aged 25 to 39 in good health and CMV-seropositive.

The rearrangement uses TRBV7-2 and TRBJ2-7; 10 bases are a match to TRBD2. The CDR3 covers 15 residues. V was pared by 5 bases and J by 2 bases, with 6 bases of the junction left unmatched. Germline lookup yields CDR1 SGHTA and CDR2 FQGNSA. The DNA for the CDR3 is TGTGCCAGCAGCCGGACTAGCGGTACACCCTACGAGCAGTACTTC. As protein: CASSRTSGTPYEQYF. Filled out from reference TRBV7-2 and TRBJ2-7, the complete variable domain reads GAGVSQSPSNKVTEKGKDVELRCDPISGHTALYWYRQSLGQGLEFLIYFQGNSAPDKSGLPSDRFSAERTGGSVSTLTIQRTQQEDSAVYLCASSRTSGTPYEQYFGPGTRLTVT.

The V gene is TRBV7-7, the J gene TRBJ2-5; D possibly corresponds to TRBD1 (7 bases). Trimming took 1 base from V and 4 from J, leaving 13 bases between them. The germline V gene has CDR1 SSHAT and CDR2 FNYEAQ (reference sequence). The CDR3 extends over 15 amino acids. CDR3 sequence (DNA): TGTGCCAGCAGCTTAGGCCCGCAGGGGGGAGAGACCCAGTACTTC. Its protein is CASSLGPQGGETQYF.

This clone was observed a few times. This chain joins TRBV27 and TRBJ2-1; 14 positions match TRBD2. The J segment lost 10 bases and the V segment lost 0 bases, leaving 8 bases of the junction unmatched. This CDR3 has 17 residues. Germline values: CDR1 MNHEY, CDR2 SMNVEV (reference sequence). As DNA, the CDR3 is TGTGCCAGCAGTTTATCGAGAAGGACTAGCGGGAGGTCCGAGCAGTTCTTC. It is translated as CASSLSRRTSGRSEQFF.

Only a few counts were recorded for this clone. This chain joins TRBV7-9 and TRBJ1-4, with D hard to call. The CDR3 runs 15 residues. Trimming took off 4 bases at V and 5 bases at J, with 14 bases between the two ends. CDR1 and CDR2 (germline): SEHNR, FQNEAQ (reference sequence). DNA of the CDR3: TGTGCCAGCAGCTATACGGCCAGGAACAATGAAAAACTGTTTTTT. Translating gives CASSYTARNNEKLFF.

The chain is built from TRBV30 and TRBJ1-2, with D uncertain. V lost 3 bases to trimming and J lost 10 bases, with 18 bases between them. Germline V lookup: CDR1 GTSNPN, CDR2 SVGIG (reference sequence). There are 13 residues in the CDR3. The CDR3 region has the DNA TGTGCCTGGAGCCCGTGGGAGGGAAAGGACTACACCTTC. As protein: CAWSPWEGKDYTF.

With respect to this clone: The sample holds other DNA sequences that translate to the same CDR3. V is TRBV18 and J is TRBJ2-5; no clear D gene. Germline-derived CDR1 and CDR2 are KGHSH and LQKENI. This CDR3 comprises 13 residues. V was shortened by 2 bases and J by 1 base, with 5 bases between the two germline ends. CDR3 amino acids: CASSPEVQETQYF. In DNA form, the CDR3 reads TGTGCCAGCTCACCAGAGGTCCAAGAGACCCAGTACTTC. The full variable domain, completed using reference TRBV18 and TRBJ2-5, is NAGVMQNPRHLVRRRGQEARLRCSPMKGHSHVYWYRQLPEEGLKFMVYLQKENIIDESGMPKERFSAEFPKEGPSILRIQQVVRGDSAAYFCASSPEVQETQYFGPGTRLLVL.

The V gene is TRBV4-1, the J gene TRBJ1-3; 7 bases align to TRBD1. Germline V gene lookup returns CDR1 MGHRA and CDR2 YSYEKL. V lost 1 base to trimming and J lost 7 bases; unmatched junction nucleotides: 4. The CDR3 extends over 14 amino acids. DNA for the CDR3: TGCGCCAGCAGCCAAGGACAGGGTACGAACACCATATATTTT. It codes for CASSQGQGTNTIYF.

This clone was picked up a small number of times. J is TRBJ2-7 and V is TRBV5-1; 7 bases align to TRBD2. The CDR3 totals 14 residues. Germline lookup yields CDR1 SGHRS and CDR2 YFSETQ. The ends lost 0 bases at V and 4 bases at J; junction bases unmatched: 4. The DNA of the CDR3 is TGCGCCAGCAGCTTGGGAGGCGGGGGTTACGAGCAGTACTTC. This sequence encodes CASSLGGGGYEQYF.

This chain joins TRBV6-5 and TRBJ2-5; 9 positions agree with TRBD1. The last part of the DNA fits TRBJ2-7 better; the J call may be wrong. The germline CDR1 and CDR2 sequences are MNHEY and SVGAGI. The CDR3 length is 14 residues. The CDR3 DNA reads as TGTGCCAGCAGTTACGGGGACAGGGAATACGAGCAGTACTTC. It codes for CASSYGDREYEQYF.

This clone has just a few counts. V and J are TRBV27 and TRBJ2-1; D not certain. This CDR3 region has 14 residues. V dropped 7 bases and J dropped 2 bases, with 12 bases sitting between them. Germline V CDR1 and CDR2: MNHEY, SMNVEV (reference sequence). The CDR3 region has the DNA TGTGCCAGCAATTCTAACCCCCCCTACAATGAGCAGTTCTTC. Translated, it gives CASNSNPPYNEQFF.

Only a few counts were recorded for this clone. The chain joins TRBV5-1 to TRBJ1-4; 10 nucleotides match TRBD1. The CDR3 runs 17 residues. Trimming took 4 bases from V and 7 from J; bases not matched to a gene: 13. Germline V gives CDR1 SGHRS, CDR2 YFSETQ. CDR3 sequence reads: CASSGSGIDRGLEKLFF. The CDR3 bases are TGCGCCAGCAGCGGGTCGGGGATTGACAGGGGGCTTGAAAAACTGTTTTTT.

This clone was recorded a few times. The rearrangement links TRBV6-5 to TRBJ1-5; unclear D gene. The V gene lost 2 bases and the J gene lost 4 bases, with 9 bases spanning the gap. This CDR3 has 14 amino acids. Germline V gene data show CDR1 as MNHEY and CDR2 as SVGAGI. The CDR3 region is CASSYVGVNQPQHF. The CDR3 region has the DNA TGTGCCAGCAGTTACGTCGGAGTTAATCAGCCCCAGCATTTT.

This clone was counted only a few times. This chain joins TRBV5-4 and TRBJ2-7; 10 bases are shared with TRBD1. The V gene end was trimmed by 3 bases and the J gene end by 4 bases; junction bases not matched to a gene: 7. The CDR3 runs to 15 residues. Per germline, CDR1 SGHNT and CDR2 YYREEE (reference sequence). The CDR3 DNA is TGTGCCAGCAGCTCCCGGGACAGGGGAGTATACGAGCAGTACTTC. Translating it yields CASSSRDRGVYEQYF.

This chain joins TRBV15 and TRBJ1-1; D gene uncertain. Trimming took off 2 bases at V and 5 bases at J, with 15 bases between the two ends. Germline V gene data show CDR1 as LNHNV and CDR2 as YYDKDF (reference sequence). CDR3 length equals 15 residues. This chain's CDR3 is CATSRSGGGRTEAFF. The CDR3 nucleotides are TGTGCCACCAGCAGATCAGGTGGAGGGAGGACTGAAGCTTTCTTT.

This chain links TRBV19 with TRBJ1-1; 7 bases match TRBD1. The CDR3 has 13 residues. The germline V gene has CDR1 LNHDA and CDR2 SQIVND (reference sequence). The J segment lost 5 bases and the V segment lost 3 bases, leaving 3 bases of the junction unmatched. The chain's CDR3 is CASSMPGQTEAFF. The DNA of the CDR3 is TGTGCCAGTAGTATGCCGGGACAGACTGAAGCTTTCTTT.

V gene TRBV5-1 combines with J gene TRBJ1-4; 7 nucleotides align to TRBD1. The CDR3 covers 14 residues. V shed 3 bases, J shed 5 bases, and the junction held 4 bases outside the gene matches. The germline CDR1 and CDR2 sequences are SGHRS and YFSETQ. The CDR3 loop reads CASSSGQTNEKLFF. As DNA, the CDR3 is TGCGCCAGCAGCTCGGGACAGACGAATGAAAAACTGTTTTTT.

This clone was detected a few times. The V and J genes are TRBV6-1 and TRBJ2-7; TRBD1 agrees at 9 bases. Trimming cost V 5 bases and J 1 base; bases outside gene matches: 6. The CDR3 is 15 amino acids. The germline V gene has CDR1 MNHNS and CDR2 SASEGT. The CDR3 region is CASSSRQGGSYEQYF. As DNA, the CDR3 is TGTGCCAGCAGTTCACGACAGGGGGGTTCCTACGAGCAGTACTTC.

This clone appeared a few times. The chain recombines TRBV27 with TRBJ2-3, with D possibly matching TRBD1 (6 bases). Trimming cost V 0 bases and J 6 bases, with 19 bases left between them. Germline lookup yields CDR1 MNHEY and CDR2 SMNVEV (reference sequence). The CDR3 length is 17 residues. CDR3 DNA: TGTGCCAGCAGTTTATCGACCCGAACGAGGGGGTCGGATACGCAGTATTTT. Encoded protein: CASSLSTRTRGSDTQYF.

This chain connects TRBV5-1 to TRBJ2-1; 14 positions match TRBD2. CDR1 and CDR2 from the germline V gene are SGHRS and YFSETQ. This CDR3 is 15 amino acids long. With V trimmed by 6 bases and J by 7 bases, 6 bases remained unmatched. CDR3 sequence: CASIPGLAGENEQFF. The CDR3 DNA is TGCGCCAGCATCCCGGGACTAGCGGGAGAGAATGAGCAGTTCTTC.

This clone was seen a handful of times. This chain connects TRBV29-1 to TRBJ2-5, with D maybe TRBD1 (5 bases). This CDR3 is built from 10 residues. CDR1 SQVTM and CDR2 ANQGSEA come from the germline V gene. V was trimmed by 5 bases and J by 5 bases, leaving 6 bases between them. This CDR3 reads CSVYRETQYF. DNA for the CDR3: TGCAGCGTTTACAGGGAGACCCAGTACTTC.

The gene calls are TRBV13 and TRBJ2-7; TRBD1 matches 9 bases. The germline gives CDR1 PRHDT, CDR2 FYEKMQ (reference sequence). The CDR3 is 16 residues long. Unmatched junction bases numbered 13, after V lost 6 bases and J lost 4 bases. The CDR3 nucleotides read TGTGCCAGCAGTTTTGGGGGGGGGACAGGGATTTACGAGCAGTACTTC. Its protein product is CASSFGGGTGIYEQYF.

This clone was observed a few times. The CDR3: CASSLVTGGDGYTF. As DNA, the CDR3 is TGTGCCAGCAGCTTAGTGACGGGGGGTGATGGCTACACCTTC. V is TRBV7-2 and J is TRBJ1-2, with a tentative D call TRBD1 (5 bases). CDR3 length: 14 amino acids. V lost 1 base and J 6 bases, leaving 12 bases between the germline ends. From germline, CDR1 is SGHTA and CDR2 FQGNSA.

The chain has TRBV13 and TRBJ1-2; weak D call: TRBD1 (6 bases). CDR1 and CDR2 (germline): PRHDT, FYEKMQ (reference sequence). Trimming cost V 5 bases and J 1 base, with 8 bases left between them. This CDR3 has 13 residues. The CDR3 is CASSEGVNYGYTF. CDR3 bases: TGTGCCAGCAGCGAGGGGGTTAACTATGGCTACACCTTC.

This clone turned up a few times. The chain uses TRBV6-1 and TRBJ2-1, with 11 bases that match TRBD2. The length of the CDR3 is 15 residues. After removal of 2 bases from V and 5 bases from J, the junction contained 2 bases not matched to a gene. Germline lookup yields CDR1 MNHNS and CDR2 SASEGT. CDR3 sequence reads: CASSERGLADNEQFF. The CDR3 bases are TGTGCCAGCAGTGAACGGGGACTAGCGGACAATGAGCAGTTCTTC.

This rearrangement joins TRBV2 to TRBJ1-2; D might be TRBD1 (6 bases). This CDR3 has 13 residues. Deletions cut 6 bases from V and 11 bases from J, with 19 bases between. Per the germline V gene, CDR1 is SNHLY and CDR2 is FYNNEI. CDR3 residues: CASSSDRSAGYTF. DNA for the CDR3: TGTGCCAGCAGCTCAGACAGGTCCGCGGGTTACACCTTC.

This clone has just a few counts. The chain combines TRBV4-1 with TRBJ2-6; possibly TRBD1 for D (6 bases). The CDR3 covers 19 residues. Germline CDR1 reads MGHRA; CDR2 reads YSYEKL. Trimming took off 4 bases at V and 4 bases at J, with 23 bases between the two ends. CDR3 sequence: CASSPPYIRGLLGANVLTF. The CDR3 DNA sequence: TGCGCCAGCAGCCCCCCTTACATTAGGGGGTTACTCGGGGCCAACGTCCTGACTTTC.

As concerns this clone: An end of the junction differs from the germline gene, which may be a read error. This chain joins TRBV10-3 and TRBJ2-5, with D tentatively TRBD1 (6 bases). CDR1 and CDR2 from the germline V gene are ENHRY and SYGVKD. The CDR3 is made up of 12 amino acids. The CDR3 sequence: CAIGQYQEAQYF. The DNA of the CDR3 is TGTGCCATAGGACAGTACCAAGAGGCCCAGTACTTC.

This chain uses TRBV7-8 with TRBJ2-5, with 8 bases aligning to TRBD2. Germline V CDR1 and CDR2: SGHVS, FQNEAQ. The ends lost 10 bases at V and 2 bases at J; junction bases unmatched: 12. CDR3 size: 15 residues. The CDR3, as DNA: TGTGCCACCGCCCCACTAGCGGACCTTCAAGAGACCCAGTACTTC. This codes for CATAPLADLQETQYF.

This clone was picked up a small number of times. The CDR3 DNA reads as TGCGCCAGCAGCTTGGGAGGAATAGATCAGCCCCAGCATTTT. This sequence encodes CASSLGGIDQPQHF. This sequence joins TRBV5-1 and TRBJ1-5; no definite D call. Trimming removed 0 bases at V and 5 bases at J, with 9 bases between. Germline assignment: CDR1 SGHRS and CDR2 YFSETQ. This CDR3 comprises 14 residues. The variable domain in full, with the rest retrieved from reference TRBV5-1 and TRBJ1-5, is KAGVTQTPRYLIKTRGQQVTLSCSPISGHRSVSWYQQTPGQGLQFLFEYFSETQRNKGNFPGRFSGRQFSNSRSEMNVSTLELGDSALYLCASSLGGIDQPQHFGDGTRLSIL.

This clone appeared a few times. This chain links TRBV7-9 with TRBJ2-5; 10 nucleotides align to TRBD1. This CDR3 spans 16 amino acids. Per germline, CDR1 SEHNR and CDR2 FQNEAQ (reference sequence). V was clipped by 1 base and J by 5 bases; unmatched bases: 7. DNA for the CDR3: TGTGCCAGCAGCTTAGGGGACAGGGGCCTTCGCGAGACCCAGTACTTC. Protein sequence: CASSLGDRGLRETQYF.